This T cell receptor (beta chain) is from a study of blood T cell repertoires in COVID-19. Overall study context: The cDNA or gDNA used as material had been derived from T cells, B-cell-depleted T cells, or PBMCs.

This CDR3 is 15 amino acids long. As processed by the authors: It was from reference gene primer amplification that nucleated cell counts were estimated. Generated by immunoSEQ multiplex PCR, the TCRdb table keeps only in-frame clones and is missing some. V, J and clone size derive from that table, while D and trimming were established from the DNA sequence. This sample has about 270,000 clones, with around 90% found just once. Membership in each cohort depended on participant-reported clinical history. The chain couples TRBV21-1 to TRBJ2-1; the table's D call TRBD2 went unverified against the DNA. TRBV21-1 is designated a pseudogene. The TCR originated in a woman in her 30s with acute COVID-19. Sequencing was done on a sample of PBMCs or T cells enriched from blood (not recorded which). CDR3 region: CASSQLAEPRNEQFF. The CDR3 nucleotides read TGTGCCAGCAGCCAACTAGCGGAACCGCGCAATGAGCAGTTCTTC.